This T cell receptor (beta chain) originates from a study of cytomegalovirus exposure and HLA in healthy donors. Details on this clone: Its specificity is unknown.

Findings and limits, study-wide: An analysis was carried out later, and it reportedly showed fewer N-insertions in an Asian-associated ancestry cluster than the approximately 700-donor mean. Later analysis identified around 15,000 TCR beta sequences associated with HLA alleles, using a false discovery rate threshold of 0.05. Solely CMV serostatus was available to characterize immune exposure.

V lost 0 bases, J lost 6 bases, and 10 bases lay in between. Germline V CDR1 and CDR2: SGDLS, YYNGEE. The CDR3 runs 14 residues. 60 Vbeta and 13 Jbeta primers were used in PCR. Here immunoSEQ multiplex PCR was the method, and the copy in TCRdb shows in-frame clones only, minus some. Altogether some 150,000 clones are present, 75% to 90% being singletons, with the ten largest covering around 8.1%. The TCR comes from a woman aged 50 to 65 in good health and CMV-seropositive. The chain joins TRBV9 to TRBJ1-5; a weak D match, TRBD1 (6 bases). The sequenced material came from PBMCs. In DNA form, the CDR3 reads TGTGCCAGCAGCGTAGGGACAGTAGGTCAGCCCCAGCATTTT. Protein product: CASSVGTVGQPQHF.